These 5 T cell receptor beta chains came from one sample sequenced in a study of blood T cell repertoires in COVID-19. The table came from immunoSEQ multiplex PCR; TCRdb's copy has only in-frame clones and leaves some out. This table has about 270,000 clones, around four fifths appearing once. The material sequenced was peripheral blood. The receptors come from a woman in her forties or fifties who had recovered from COVID-19.

This clone was detected only a few times. The V and J genes are TRBV12-3 or TRBV12-4 and TRBJ1-5; 7 nucleotides match TRBD1. CDR3 length: 13 amino acids. V trimming: 5 bases; J trimming: 9 bases; junction bases outside the gene matches: 7. The CDR3 DNA reads TGTGCCAGCAGTAAAACAGGGGTAGGGCCCCAGCATTTT. Translation: CASSKTGVGPQHF.

This clone was seen more than once but under ten times. The J gene is TRBJ2-3, the V gene TRBV4-3, with 10 bases lining up with TRBD2. This CDR3 contains 16 residues. From germline, CDR1 is LGHNA and CDR2 YSLEER. The J segment lost 4 bases and the V segment lost 1 base, leaving 5 bases of the junction unmatched. Here the CDR3 reads CASSQGSSGRSDTQYF. CDR3 nucleotides: TGCGCCAGCAGCCAAGGTTCTAGCGGGAGATCAGATACGCAGTATTTT.

This chain links TRBV28 with TRBJ1-2; 8 nucleotides line up with TRBD1. Germline V lookup: CDR1 MDHEN, CDR2 SYDVKM. The CDR3 runs to 15 residues. Trimming cost V 2 bases and J 3 bases; bases outside gene matches: 5. CDR3 loop: CASSLPGQGYYGYTF. Written as DNA, the CDR3 is TGTGCCAGCAGTTTACCTGGACAGGGATACTATGGCTACACCTTC.

This clone was seen just once. The chain carries TRBV28 and TRBJ1-3; no definite D call. Germline V gives CDR1 MDHEN, CDR2 SYDVKM. CDR3 length: 15 amino acids. Trimming left V 4 bases short and J 0 bases short, with 10 bases between. Written as DNA, the CDR3 is TGTGCCAGCAGTTGGGCCCGCCTCTCTGGAAACACCATATATTTT. Translating gives CASSWARLSGNTIYF.

The V call is TRBV5-4, the J call TRBJ2-7, with TRBD2 as a possible D gene (5 bases). The CDR3 length is 15 residues. The ends were cut back, 6 bases at V and 4 bases at J, with 20 bases in the middle. Germline loops: CDR1 SGHNT, CDR2 YYREEE (reference sequence). The CDR3 spells CASTTWGPGDYEQYF. CDR3 bases: TGTGCCAGCACCACTTGGGGTCCCGGGGATTACGAGCAGTACTTC.